These T cell receptor beta chains were read from a single sample in a study of shared clonotypes between healthy human individuals. This table comes from immunoSEQ multiplex PCR, and its TCRdb copy is limited to in-frame clones, with some not included. This table holds some 510,000 clones, 79% found once. Material: PBMCs. Receptors originate from a woman between 40 and 55 years old in good health. Some clones in this sample may be carry-over from other donors' samples. CDR3s include the opening cysteine and the closing phenylalanine or tryptophan. The D gene is left open where the match is weak. Rows may omit the clone size; those that give it use once, few, many or a size class.

V: TRBV4-1
D: TRBD1
J: TRBJ1-4
size: NA
DNA: TGCGCCAGCAGCCAAGAGGGGACAGTCGGTGAAAAACTGTTTTTT
CDR3: CASSQEGTVGEKLFF

V: TRBV10-2
D: NA
J: TRBJ1-1
size: NA
DNA: TGCGCCAGCAGTGAGTTTACAGGGCGGCCGACTGAAGCTTTCTTT
CDR3: CASSEFTGRPTEAFF

V: TRBV5-1
D: TRBD1
J: TRBJ1-2
size: NA
DNA: TGCGCCAGCAGCTTGGTTACAGGGGGCTATGGCTACACCTTC
CDR3: CASSLVTGGYGYTF

V: TRBV6-6
D: NA
J: TRBJ2-5
size: NA
DNA: NA
CDR3: CACSAGQGAFQETQYF

V: TRBV25-1
D: TRBD2
J: TRBJ2-2
size: many
DNA: TGTGCCAGCAGTAGCGGGAGGGACACCGGGGAGCTGTTTTTT
CDR3: CASSSGRDTGELFF

V: TRBV11-2
D: TRBD2
J: TRBJ2-5
size: NA
DNA: TGTGCCAGCAGCGTACGTCTAGCGGAAGAGACCCAGTACTTC
CDR3: CASSVRLAEETQYF

V: TRBV4-1
D: NA
J: TRBJ1-5
size: NA
DNA: TGCGCCAGCAGCAGCGGACTATGGAATCAGCCCCAGCATTTT
CDR3: CASSSGLWNQPQHF

V: TRBV27
D: NA
J: TRBJ2-2
size: NA
DNA: TGTGCCAGCAGTTTTCTTCCGGGCCGCACCGGGGAGCTGTTTTTT
CDR3: CASSFLPGRTGELFF

V: TRBV6-1
D: NA
J: TRBJ1-2
size: NA
DNA: TGTGCCAGCGGACAGATCAGATTTCTTAACTATGGCTACACCTTC
CDR3: CASGQIRFLNYGYTF

V: TRBV9
D: NA
J: TRBJ2-1
size: NA
DNA: TGTGCCAGCAGCGTAGATAGCGGCTACTACAATGAGCAGTTCTTC
CDR3: CASSVDSGYYNEQFF

V: TRBV5-1
D: NA
J: TRBJ1-4
size: NA
DNA: TGCGCCAGCAGCTTGGGTGCAACTAATGAAAAACTGTTTTTT
CDR3: CASSLGATNEKLFF

V: TRBV29-1
D: TRBD2
J: TRBJ2-7
size: NA
DNA: TGCAGCGTAGCAGCGGGAGGAGTACGTGAGCAGTACTTC
CDR3: CSVAAGGVREQYF

V: TRBV20-1
D: NA
J: TRBJ2-7
size: NA
DNA: TGCAGTGCAATCTCACAGGGAATGGAGTACTTC
CDR3: CSAISQGMEYF

V: TRBV5-5
D: NA
J: TRBJ1-1
size: NA
DNA: TGTGCCAGCAGCAGGGACCCCTGGGGTACTGAAGCTTTCTTT
CDR3: CASSRDPWGTEAFF

V: TRBV11-2
D: NA
J: TRBJ1-1
size: NA
DNA: TGTGCCAGCAGCTTACAGGGAGGAATCACTGAAGCTTTCTTT
CDR3: CASSLQGGITEAFF

V: TRBV9
D: TRBD2
J: TRBJ2-5
size: few
DNA: TGTGCCAGCAGCTCCGAGGGAGGGTCCCCCCAAGAGACCCAGTACTTC
CDR3: CASSSEGGSPQETQYF

V: TRBV5-5
D: NA
J: TRBJ1-4
size: NA
DNA: TGTGCCAGCAGCGACCCTAGGGGAGGGGGTGAAAAACTGTTTTTT
CDR3: CASSDPRGGGEKLFF

V: TRBV4-2
D: NA
J: TRBJ2-4
size: NA
DNA: TGTGCCAGCAGCCCCCGAGGCTCTTGGGGCATTCAGTACTTC
CDR3: CASSPRGSWGIQYF

V: TRBV4-1
D: TRBD1
J: TRBJ1-1
size: NA
DNA: TGCGCCAGCAGCCAATTTGGGTGGGACAGATTAGGGGGAGCTTTCTTT
CDR3: CASSQFGWDRLGGAFF